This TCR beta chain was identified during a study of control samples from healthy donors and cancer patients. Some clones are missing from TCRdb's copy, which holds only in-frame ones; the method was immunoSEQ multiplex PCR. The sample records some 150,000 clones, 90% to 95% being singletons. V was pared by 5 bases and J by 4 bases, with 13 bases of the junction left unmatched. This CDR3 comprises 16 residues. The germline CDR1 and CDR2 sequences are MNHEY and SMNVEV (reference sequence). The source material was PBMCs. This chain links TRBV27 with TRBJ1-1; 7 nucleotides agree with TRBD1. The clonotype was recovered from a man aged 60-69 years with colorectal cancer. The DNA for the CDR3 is TGTGCCAGCAGTCCATGGCCGACAGGGCTGGTCACTGAAGCTTTCTTT. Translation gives CASSPWPTGLVTEAFF.